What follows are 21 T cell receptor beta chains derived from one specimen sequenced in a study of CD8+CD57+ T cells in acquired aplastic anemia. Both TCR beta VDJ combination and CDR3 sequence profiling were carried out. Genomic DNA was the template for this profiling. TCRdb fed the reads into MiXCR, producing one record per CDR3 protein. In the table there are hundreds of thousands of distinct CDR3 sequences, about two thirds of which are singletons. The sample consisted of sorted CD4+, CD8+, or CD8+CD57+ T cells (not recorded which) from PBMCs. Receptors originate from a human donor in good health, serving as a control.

The CDR3 DNA is TGTGCCAGCAGCTTGGCTCAGCAGCCCCAGCATTTT. Amino acids: CASSLAQQPQHF. The rearrangement uses TRBV5-5 and TRBJ1-5; no definite D call. Germline-derived CDR1 and CDR2 are SGHKS and YYEKEE (reference sequence). The V gene lost 0 bases and the J gene lost 7 bases, with 5 bases spanning the gap. The CDR3 is 12 residues long.

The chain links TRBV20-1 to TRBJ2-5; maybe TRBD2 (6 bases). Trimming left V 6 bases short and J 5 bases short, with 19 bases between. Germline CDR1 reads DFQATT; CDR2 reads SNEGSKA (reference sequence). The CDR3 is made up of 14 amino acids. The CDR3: CSARRGGTGETQYF. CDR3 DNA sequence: TGCAGTGCCCGAAGGGGCGGGACTGGGGAGACCCAGTACTTC.

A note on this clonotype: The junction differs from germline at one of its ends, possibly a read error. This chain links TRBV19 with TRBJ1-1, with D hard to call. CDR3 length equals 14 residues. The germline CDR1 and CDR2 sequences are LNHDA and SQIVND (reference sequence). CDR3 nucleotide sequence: TGTGCCAGTAGTATCGTCTGGACGTCCGCTGAAGCGTACTTT. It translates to CASSIVWTSAEAYF.

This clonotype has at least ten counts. CDR3 coding DNA: TGTGCCACCAGCAGAGCCGATATAGAGAATGAGCAGTTCTTC. This encodes CATSRADIENEQFF. The chain couples TRBV15 to TRBJ2-1; no definite D call. The CDR3 runs 14 residues. Germline values: CDR1 LNHNV, CDR2 YYDKDF (reference sequence). The ends were cut back, 1 base at V and 7 bases at J, with 11 bases in the middle.

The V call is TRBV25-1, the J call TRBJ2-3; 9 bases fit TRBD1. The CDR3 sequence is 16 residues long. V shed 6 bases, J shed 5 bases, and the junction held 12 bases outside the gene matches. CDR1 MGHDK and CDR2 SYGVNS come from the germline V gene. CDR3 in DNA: TGTGCCAGCAGCCCCCGAGGGGACAGGGTTATAGATACGCAGTATTTT. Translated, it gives CASSPRGDRVIDTQYF.

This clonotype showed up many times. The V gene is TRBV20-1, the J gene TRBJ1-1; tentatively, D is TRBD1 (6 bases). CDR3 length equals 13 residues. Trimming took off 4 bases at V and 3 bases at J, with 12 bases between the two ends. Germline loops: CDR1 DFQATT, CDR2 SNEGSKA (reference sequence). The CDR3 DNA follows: TGCAGTGCTAATGAACAGGGTGACACTGAAGCTTTCTTT. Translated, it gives CSANEQGDTEAFF.

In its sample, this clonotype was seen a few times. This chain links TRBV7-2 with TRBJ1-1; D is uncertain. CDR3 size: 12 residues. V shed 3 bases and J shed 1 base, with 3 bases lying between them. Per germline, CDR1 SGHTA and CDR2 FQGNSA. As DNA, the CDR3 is TGTGCCAGCAGCTTCGAGAACACTGAAGCTTTCTTT. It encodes CASSFENTEAFF.

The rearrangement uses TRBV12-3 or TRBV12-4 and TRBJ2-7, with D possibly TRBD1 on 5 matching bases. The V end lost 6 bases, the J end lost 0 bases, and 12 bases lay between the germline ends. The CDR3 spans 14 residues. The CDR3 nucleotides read TGTGCCAGCAGCCACCAGGGAAGCTCCTACGAGCAGTACTTC. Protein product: CASSHQGSSYEQYF.

The chain's CDR3 is CSSASGNRTEAFF. In nucleotides, the CDR3 is TGCAGCAGCGCATCAGGTAACCGGACTGAAGCTTTCTTT. The chain uses TRBV29-1 and TRBJ1-1; D is undetermined. Trimming took off 8 bases at V and 5 bases at J, with 18 bases between the two ends. Germline V gene lookup returns CDR1 SQVTM and CDR2 ANQGSEA. The CDR3 is made up of 13 amino acids.

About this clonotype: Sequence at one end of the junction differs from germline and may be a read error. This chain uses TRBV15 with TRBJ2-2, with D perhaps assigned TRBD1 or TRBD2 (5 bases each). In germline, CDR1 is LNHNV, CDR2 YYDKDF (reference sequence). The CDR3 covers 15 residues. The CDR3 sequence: CATSRDWGNTGELSW. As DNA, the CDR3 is TGTGCCACCAGCAGAGATTGGGGGAACACCGGGGAGCTGTCTTGG.

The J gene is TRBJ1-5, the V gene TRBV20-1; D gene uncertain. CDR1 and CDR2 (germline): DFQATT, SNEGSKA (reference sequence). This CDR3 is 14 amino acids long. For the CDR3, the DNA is TGCAGCGTTGCGACGGTCAGAGGCACTCAGCCCCAGCATTTT. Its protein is CSVATVRGTQPQHF.

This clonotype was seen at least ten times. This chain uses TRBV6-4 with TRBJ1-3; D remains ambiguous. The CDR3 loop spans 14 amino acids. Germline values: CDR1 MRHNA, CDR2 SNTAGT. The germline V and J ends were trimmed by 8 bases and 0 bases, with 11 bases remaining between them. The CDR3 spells CASHQRASGNTIYF. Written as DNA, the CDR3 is TGTGCCAGCCACCAAAGGGCCTCTGGAAACACCATATATTTT.

Here the CDR3 reads CSATRTGAIKTQYF. CDR3 DNA sequence: TGCAGTGCTACCCGGACAGGGGCTATCAAGACCCAGTACTTC. V gene TRBV20-1 combines with J gene TRBJ2-5; TRBD1 aligns across 9 bases. V was clipped by 4 bases and J by 6 bases; unmatched bases: 9. This CDR3 region has 14 residues. Germline V gives CDR1 DFQATT, CDR2 SNEGSKA (reference sequence).

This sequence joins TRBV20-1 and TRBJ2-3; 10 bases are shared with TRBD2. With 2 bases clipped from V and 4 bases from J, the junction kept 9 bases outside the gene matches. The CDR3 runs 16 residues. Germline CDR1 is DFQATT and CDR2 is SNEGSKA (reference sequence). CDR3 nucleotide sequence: TGCAGTGCTAGATCCCCCCAGCGGGGGGGCGCAGATACGCAGTATTTT. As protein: CSARSPQRGGADTQYF.

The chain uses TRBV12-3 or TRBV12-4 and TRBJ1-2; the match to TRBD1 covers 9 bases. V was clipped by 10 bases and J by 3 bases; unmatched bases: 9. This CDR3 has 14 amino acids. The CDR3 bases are TGTGCCAACCCCTTGGGACAGGGCCACTATGGCTACACCTTC. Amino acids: CANPLGQGHYGYTF.

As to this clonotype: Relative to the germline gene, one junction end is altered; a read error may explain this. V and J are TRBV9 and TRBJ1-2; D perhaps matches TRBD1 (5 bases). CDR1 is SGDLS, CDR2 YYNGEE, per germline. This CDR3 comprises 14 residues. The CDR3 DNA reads TGTGCCAGCAGCTTGGGGGGTGCAGGGACCTACACTGCCTTC. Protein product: CASSLGGAGTYTAF. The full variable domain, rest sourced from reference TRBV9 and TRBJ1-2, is DSGVTQTPKHLITATGQRVTLRCSPRSGDLSVYWYQQSLDQGLQFLIQYYNGEERAKGNILERFSAQQFPDLHSELNLSSLELGDSALYFCASSLGGAGTYTAFGSGTRLTVV.

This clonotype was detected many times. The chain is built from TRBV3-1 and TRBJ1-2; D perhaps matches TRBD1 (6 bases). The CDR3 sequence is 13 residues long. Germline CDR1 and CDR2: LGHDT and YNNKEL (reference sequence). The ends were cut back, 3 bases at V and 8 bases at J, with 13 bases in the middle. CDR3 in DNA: TGTGCCAGCAGCCAGAACAGGGATTTGGGCTACACCTTC. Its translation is CASSQNRDLGYTF.

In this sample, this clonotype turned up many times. CDR3 DNA sequence: TGTGCCAGCAGCTTGGCTAGCGGGTACACAGATACGCAGTATTTT. Its protein product is CASSLASGYTDTQYF. This chain uses TRBV5-8 with TRBJ2-3; 8 nucleotides match TRBD2. V dropped 0 bases and J dropped 2; count of bases not matched to a gene: 2. CDR3 length: 15 residues. Germline V gene lookup returns CDR1 SGHTS and CDR2 YDEGEE.

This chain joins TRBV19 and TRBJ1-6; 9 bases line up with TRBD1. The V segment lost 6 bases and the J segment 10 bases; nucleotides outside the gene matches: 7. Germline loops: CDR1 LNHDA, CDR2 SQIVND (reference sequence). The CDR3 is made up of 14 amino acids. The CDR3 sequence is CASRQTGGASPLHF. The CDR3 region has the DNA TGTGCCAGTAGGCAAACAGGGGGCGCGTCACCCCTCCACTTT.

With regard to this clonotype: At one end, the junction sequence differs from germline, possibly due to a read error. In DNA, the CDR3 is TGTGCCAGCAGTGCCCGCAGGACCAACAATGAGCAGTTCTTT. It codes for CASSARRTNNEQFF. The V and J genes are TRBV7-2 and TRBJ1-5; D is unresolved. The CDR3 runs to 14 residues. The germline V gene encodes CDR1 SGHTA and CDR2 FQGNSA.

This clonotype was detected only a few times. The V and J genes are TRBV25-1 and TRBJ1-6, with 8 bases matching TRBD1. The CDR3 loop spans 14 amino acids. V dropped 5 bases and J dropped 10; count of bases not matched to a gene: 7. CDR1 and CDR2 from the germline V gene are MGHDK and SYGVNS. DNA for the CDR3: TGTGCCAGCAGTTCGACAGGGGAGAGCTCACCCCTCCACTTT. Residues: CASSSTGESSPLHF.